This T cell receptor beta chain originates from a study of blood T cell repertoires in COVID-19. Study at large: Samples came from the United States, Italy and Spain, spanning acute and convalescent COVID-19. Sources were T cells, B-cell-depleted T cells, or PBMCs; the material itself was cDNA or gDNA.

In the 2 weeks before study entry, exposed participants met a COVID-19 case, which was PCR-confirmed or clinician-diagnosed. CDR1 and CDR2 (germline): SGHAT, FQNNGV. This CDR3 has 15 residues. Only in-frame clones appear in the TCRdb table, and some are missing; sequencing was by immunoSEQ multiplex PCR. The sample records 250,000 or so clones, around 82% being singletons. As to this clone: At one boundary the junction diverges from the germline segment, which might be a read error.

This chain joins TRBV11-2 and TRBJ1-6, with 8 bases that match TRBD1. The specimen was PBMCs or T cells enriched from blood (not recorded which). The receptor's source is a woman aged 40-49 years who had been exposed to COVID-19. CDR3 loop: CASTNIRGLNPPLHF. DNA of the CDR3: TGTGCCAGCACCAACATCAGGGGGCTTAATCCACCCCTCCACTTT.